This TCR beta chain was documented in a study of blood T cells in healthy people across ages. The length of the CDR3 is 13 residues. J gave up 11 bases and V 5 bases, and 9 bases lay outside the gene matches. The V gene's germline CDR1 is DFQATT and CDR2 SNEGSKA (reference sequence). Primers used in a second PCR of about 6 to 11 cycles were a sample-barcoded 5' primer and a J-beta primer mix. TCRdb itself ran the 5' RACE reads through MiXCR, one entry per CDR3 protein. Among 700,000 to 950,000 distinct CDR3 sequences, about three fifths were seen once, and the ten largest hold approximately 21%. This clonotype was counted between two and nine times. It may be a read error: a sequence one base away is much more abundant.

J is TRBJ2-5 and V is TRBV20-1, with TRBD2 matching over 12 bases. The source is a man younger than 40 in good health. The sequenced sample consisted of blood. As DNA, the CDR3 is TGCAGTGCTCGGACTAGCGGGACTAATGAGCAGTACTTC. Translated, it gives CSARTSGTNEQYF.